This T cell receptor (beta chain) originates from a study of cytomegalovirus exposure and HLA in healthy donors. Study background: It was reported in a later analysis that the approximately 110 validation repertoires used the same platform as the 550 to 800 first-cohort repertoires. Study-wide results and caveats: While the bulk of TCR sequences proved rare, some public TCRs turned up in many donors. The classifier reportedly diagnosed cytomegalovirus status with high sensitivity and specificity.

Comments on this clone: Its antigen is not known.

CDR3 length: 15 amino acids. Germline V gives CDR1 SEHNR, CDR2 FQNEAQ (reference sequence). Trimming left V 2 bases short and J 1 base short, with 11 bases between. Profiling relied on immunoSEQ multiplex PCR, and the TCRdb table lists in-frame clones only, not all of them. The repertoire holds some 190,000 clones, with about 82% as singletons. The study drew the donors from its roughly 120-subject validation cohort, separate from the approximately 700-subject first cohort. The sequence derives from a woman aged 18-29 years in good health and CMV-seronegative. The chain uses TRBV7-9 and TRBJ1-1; D uncertain. The sample was PBMCs. Written as DNA, the CDR3 is TGTGCCAGCAGCTTACCCGAGGAGAGGAACACTGAAGCTTTCTTT. Protein: CASSLPEERNTEAFF.